This passage covers 14 T cell receptor beta chains from one sample sequenced in a study of shared clonotypes between healthy human individuals. Generated by immunoSEQ multiplex PCR, the TCRdb table keeps only in-frame clones and is missing some. The sample shows about 1.5 million clones, 98% of them seen only once. The sample comprised naive CD4+ T cells sorted from blood. Subset given: CD45RA+ positively selected. Every receptor here comes from a man younger than 45 in good health.

Comments on this clone: The same CDR3 can be traced to other DNA sequences in this sample. V usage is TRBV28 and J usage is TRBJ2-7; D call uncertain. Trimming pared 2 bases from V and 2 bases from J, leaving 7 bases between. Per germline, CDR1 MDHEN and CDR2 SYDVKM. This CDR3 contains 13 residues. The CDR3 loop reads CASSLTETYEQYF. The CDR3 bases are TGTGCCAGCAGTTTAACGGAGACCTACGAGCAGTACTTC.

Worth noting for this clone: This specimen includes other DNA sequences encoding the same CDR3. V and J are TRBV5-1 and TRBJ2-7, with D perhaps TRBD1 (6 bases). Per the germline V gene, CDR1 is SGHRS and CDR2 is YFSETQ. The ends were cut back, 4 bases at V and 2 bases at J, with 10 bases in the middle. The CDR3 has 13 amino acids. The CDR3 here is CASSPDRTYEQYF. Written as DNA, the CDR3 is TGCGCCAGCAGCCCTGACAGGACCTACGAGCAGTACTTC.

V and J are TRBV2 and TRBJ1-1; D is unresolved. The V gene lost 8 bases and the J gene lost 5 bases, with 9 bases spanning the gap. Germline values: CDR1 SNHLY, CDR2 FYNNEI. The CDR3 is made up of 11 amino acids. The CDR3 loop reads CASRRETEAFF. The CDR3 nucleotides read TGTGCCAGCCGGAGGGAGACTGAAGCTTTCTTT.

The chain couples TRBV21-1 to TRBJ1-2; TRBD1 is the table's D call, not checked against the DNA. TRBV21-1 is a known pseudogene. The CDR3 extends over 16 amino acids. CDR3 residues: CASSSRGGTGRVGYTF. The DNA for the CDR3 is TGTGCCAGCAGCTCTCGAGGAGGGACAGGAAGGGTTGGCTACACCTTC.

The chain joins TRBV2 to TRBJ2-3; weak D call: TRBD2 (6 bases). Germline V gene lookup returns CDR1 SNHLY and CDR2 FYNNEI. This CDR3 region has 14 residues. With 4 bases removed from V and 6 bases from J, the gap between germline ends came to 14 bases. CDR3 loop: CASSVLGGLDTQYF. CDR3 bases: TGTGCCAGCAGTGTGCTAGGAGGGCTTGATACGCAGTATTTT.

V and J are TRBV6-1 and TRBJ1-2; 7 nucleotides agree with TRBD1. V trimming: 6 bases; J trimming: 8 bases; junction bases outside the gene matches: 12. The CDR3 totals 14 residues. Germline lookup yields CDR1 MNHNS and CDR2 SASEGT. The CDR3 loop reads CASSSGQAHMGYTF. The CDR3 nucleotides are TGTGCCAGCAGCAGTGGACAGGCTCACATGGGCTACACCTTC.

The J gene is TRBJ2-7, the V gene TRBV7-9; 8 nucleotides agree with TRBD1. V was pared by 3 bases and J by 4 bases, with 5 bases of the junction left unmatched. CDR3 length equals 14 residues. Germline V CDR1 and CDR2: SEHNR, FQNEAQ (reference sequence). CDR3 region: CASSLGRGLYEQYF. In DNA form, the CDR3 reads TGTGCCAGCAGCTTGGGCAGGGGGCTTTACGAGCAGTACTTC.

The rearrangement links TRBV15 to TRBJ1-4; TRBD1 aligns across 8 bases. V trimming: 3 bases; J trimming: 7 bases; junction bases outside the gene matches: 4. This CDR3 has 14 amino acids. Germline CDR1 reads LNHNV; CDR2 reads YYDKDF (reference sequence). The CDR3 protein is CATSRDRASEKLFF. The DNA of the CDR3 is TGTGCCACCAGCAGGGACAGGGCGAGTGAAAAACTGTTTTTT.

The chain has TRBV7-6 and TRBJ2-1; weak D call: TRBD2 (5 bases). Trimming pared 5 bases from V and 6 bases from J, leaving 11 bases between. CDR3 length: 13 amino acids. Germline CDR1 and CDR2: SGHVS and FNYEAQ. The CDR3 coding sequence is TGTGCCAGCAGCCCCCGCAGCGGCAATGAGCAGTTCTTC. Protein sequence: CASSPRSGNEQFF.

The chain combines TRBV18 with TRBJ2-5; 8 positions match TRBD1. The V and J ends lost 6 bases and 4 bases, in that order; junction bases with no gene match: 7. This CDR3 comprises 14 residues. Germline lookup yields CDR1 KGHSH and CDR2 LQKENI. The CDR3 reads CASSPRQGIETQYF. The CDR3 nucleotides are TGTGCCAGCTCCCCCCGACAGGGGATAGAGACCCAGTACTTC. The full variable domain, in which reference TRBV18 and TRBJ2-5 provide the parts outside the CDR3, is NAGVMQNPRHLVRRRGQEARLRCSPMKGHSHVYWYRQLPEEGLKFMVYLQKENIIDESGMPKERFSAEFPKEGPSILRIQQVVRGDSAAYFCASSPRQGIETQYFGPGTRLLVL.

This chain uses TRBV4-3 with TRBJ2-5, with D unresolved. V lost 1 base, J lost 9 bases, and 15 bases lay in between. Germline V gene sequence: CDR1 LGHNA, CDR2 YSLEER. The CDR3 totals 14 residues. CDR3 DNA: TGCGCCAGCAGCCAAGTGCCAGTAGATGGGGCCCAGTACTTC. It is translated as CASSQVPVDGAQYF.

In DNA form, the CDR3 reads TGTGCCAGCAGCCACCTCGGAGGCGCCCACGAGCAGTACTTC. This sequence encodes CASSHLGGAHEQYF. The V gene is TRBV4-2, the J gene TRBJ2-7; possible D gene TRBD2, 5 bases. There are 14 residues in the CDR3. V was pared by 3 bases and J by 5 bases, with 14 bases between. Germline V gene data show CDR1 as LGHNA and CDR2 as YNFKEQ.

For this clone: Additional DNA sequences in this sample encode the identical CDR3. The rearrangement links TRBV5-1 to TRBJ2-3, with no clear D. The CDR3 loop spans 12 amino acids. Germline CDR1 and CDR2: SGHRS and YFSETQ. Trimming removed 0 bases at V and 4 bases at J, with 3 bases between. Here the CDR3 reads CASSLAADTQYF. The CDR3, as DNA: TGCGCCAGCAGCTTGGCAGCAGATACGCAGTATTTT. The full variable domain, with the rest looked up from reference TRBV5-1 and TRBJ2-3, is KAGVTQTPRYLIKTRGQQVTLSCSPISGHRSVSWYQQTPGQGLQFLFEYFSETQRNKGNFPGRFSGRQFSNSRSEMNVSTLELGDSALYLCASSLAADTQYFGPGTRLTVL.

The V and J genes are TRBV4-1 and TRBJ2-3, with a weak D call TRBD1 (6 bases). The CDR3 length is 16 residues. The germline CDR1 and CDR2 sequences are MGHRA and YSYEKL. V lost 1 base to trimming and J lost 2 bases, with 13 bases between them. CDR3 amino acids: CASSQVGGAYTDTQYF. The CDR3 DNA is TGCGCCAGCAGCCAAGTAGGGGGAGCCTACACAGATACGCAGTATTTT.